A single sample gave rise to the 10 T cell receptor beta chains below, sequenced in a study of T cells in localized non-small cell lung cancer. Sequencing used immunoSEQ multiplex PCR; TCRdb keeps in-frame clones, though not all of them. Of 35,000 to 50,000 clones in the sample, roughly 80% were seen once. Source: PBMCs, taken before any cancer treatment. The receptors stem from a woman aged 40-69 years with stage II squamous cell lung carcinoma.

The chain uses TRBV5-5 and TRBJ2-3; the D gene could be TRBD1 or TRBD2 (5 bases each). CDR3 length equals 16 residues. Germline assignment: CDR1 SGHKS and CDR2 YYEKEE (reference sequence). V lost 4 bases and J lost 1, with 16 bases in between. CDR3 in amino acids: CASSLPGALGTDTQYF. CDR3 DNA: TGTGCCAGCAGCCTCCCCGGGGCGTTGGGCACAGATACGCAGTATTTT.

The CDR3: CASSFPLQLGNTGELFF. The CDR3 DNA follows: TGTGCCAGCAGTTTCCCCCTTCAGCTAGGGAACACCGGGGAGCTGTTTTTT. This chain connects TRBV28 to TRBJ2-2; D remains ambiguous. From germline, CDR1 is MDHEN and CDR2 SYDVKM. This CDR3 is 17 amino acids long. V was clipped by 3 bases and J by 1 base, with 15 bases between them.

This clone occurred a few times. The chain recombines TRBV6-6 with TRBJ1-5, with 9 bases identical to TRBD1. The V gene end was trimmed by 7 bases and the J gene end by 2 bases; junction bases not matched to a gene: 9. This CDR3 is built from 16 residues. Germline-derived CDR1 and CDR2 are MNHNY and SVGAGI (reference sequence). The CDR3 loop reads CASTLQGALRNQPQHF. CDR3 DNA: TGTGCCAGCACCTTACAGGGGGCTTTGCGCAATCAGCCCCAGCATTTT.

The rearrangement links TRBV5-5 to TRBJ2-7; D perhaps matches TRBD2 (5 bases). Germline-derived CDR1 and CDR2 are SGHKS and YYEKEE (reference sequence). The CDR3 has 16 residues. The ends were cut back, 0 bases at V and 4 bases at J, with 17 bases in the middle. This chain's CDR3 is CASSLAAGPTQYEQYF. CDR3 bases: TGTGCCAGCAGCTTGGCTGCGGGTCCCACTCAATACGAGCAGTACTTC.

The rearrangement uses TRBV10-2 and TRBJ1-3, with a possible D match to TRBD1 (6 bases). The CDR3 extends over 17 amino acids. Germline CDR1 WSHSY, CDR2 SAAADI. Trimming took off 0 bases at V and 3 bases at J, with 15 bases between the two ends. This CDR3 is CASSESSGGAFGNTIYF. DNA of the CDR3: TGCGCCAGCAGTGAGTCGAGTGGGGGGGCGTTTGGAAACACCATATATTTT.

V usage is TRBV10-2 and J usage is TRBJ1-5; weak D call: TRBD1 (5 bases). V was shortened by 3 bases and J by 4 bases, with 10 bases between the two germline ends. The CDR3 extends over 14 amino acids. The V gene's germline CDR1 is WSHSY and CDR2 SAAADI. CDR3: CASSEVGPNQPQHF. The DNA for the CDR3 is TGCGCCAGCAGTGAAGTGGGGCCGAATCAGCCCCAGCATTTT.

This clone was counted a single time. The chain is built from TRBV5-1 and TRBJ1-2; D remains ambiguous. Between the trimmed V and J ends, which lost 3 bases and 2 bases, there was a span of 8 bases. The germline CDR1 and CDR2 sequences are SGHRS and YFSETQ. The CDR3 loop spans 13 amino acids. CDR3 sequence reads: CASSSGQNYGYTF. The CDR3 nucleotides read TGCGCCAGCAGCTCTGGGCAAAACTATGGCTACACCTTC.

Worth noting for this clone: One junction end disagrees with the germline gene, perhaps due to a read error. The chain combines TRBV29-1 with TRBJ1-1; D uncertain. This CDR3 spans 12 amino acids. Germline CDR1 is SQVTM and CDR2 is ANQGSEA. CDR3 sequence reads: CSVAGLKTEAFF. The CDR3 DNA follows: TGCAGCGTGGCTGGACTGAAAACTGAAGCTTTCTTT.

This chain connects TRBV5-1 to TRBJ1-6; 8 positions agree with TRBD1. The CDR3 has 15 residues. V shed 4 bases, J shed 9 bases, and the junction held 9 bases outside the gene matches. Germline assignment: CDR1 SGHRS and CDR2 YFSETQ. The CDR3 is CASSPVGQEFSPLHF. The CDR3 bases are TGCGCCAGCAGCCCGGTGGGACAGGAGTTTTCACCCCTCCACTTT.

This chain connects TRBV23-1 to TRBJ1-5, with a possible D match to TRBD1 (5 bases). TRBV23-1 is flagged as an ORF with uncertain function. The CDR3 has 16 amino acids. Trimming removed 6 bases at V and 3 bases at J, with 18 bases between. CDR3 in amino acids: CASSPNGAGYNQPQHF. In nucleotides, the CDR3 is TGCGCCAGCAGCCCTAATGGGGCAGGGTACAATCAGCCCCAGCATTTT.